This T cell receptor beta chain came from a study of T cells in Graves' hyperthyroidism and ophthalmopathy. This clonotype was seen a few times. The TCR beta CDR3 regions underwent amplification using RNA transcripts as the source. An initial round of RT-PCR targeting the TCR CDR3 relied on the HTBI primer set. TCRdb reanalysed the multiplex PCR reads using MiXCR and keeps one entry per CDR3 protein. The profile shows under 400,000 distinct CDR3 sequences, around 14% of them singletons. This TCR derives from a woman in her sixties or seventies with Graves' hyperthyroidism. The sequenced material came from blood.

Here the CDR3 DNA reads TGTGCCAGCAGCTTGCCCGGGACAGGGATAATTTCCGGGGAGCTGTTTTTT. It codes for CASSLPGTGIISGELFF. V usage is TRBV7-9 and J usage is TRBJ2-2, with 9 bases lining up with TRBD1. With 3 bases clipped from V and 6 bases from J, the junction kept 11 bases outside the gene matches. CDR3 length: 17 residues. From germline, CDR1 is SEHNR and CDR2 FQNEAQ (reference sequence). Full variable domain (outside the CDR3, taken from reference TRBV7-9 and TRBJ2-2): DTGVSQNPRHKITKRGQNVTFRCDPISEHNRLYWYRQTLGQGPEFLTYFQNEAQLEKSRLLSDRFSAERPKGSFSTLEIQRTEQGDSAMYLCASSLPGTGIISGELFFGEGSRLTVL.